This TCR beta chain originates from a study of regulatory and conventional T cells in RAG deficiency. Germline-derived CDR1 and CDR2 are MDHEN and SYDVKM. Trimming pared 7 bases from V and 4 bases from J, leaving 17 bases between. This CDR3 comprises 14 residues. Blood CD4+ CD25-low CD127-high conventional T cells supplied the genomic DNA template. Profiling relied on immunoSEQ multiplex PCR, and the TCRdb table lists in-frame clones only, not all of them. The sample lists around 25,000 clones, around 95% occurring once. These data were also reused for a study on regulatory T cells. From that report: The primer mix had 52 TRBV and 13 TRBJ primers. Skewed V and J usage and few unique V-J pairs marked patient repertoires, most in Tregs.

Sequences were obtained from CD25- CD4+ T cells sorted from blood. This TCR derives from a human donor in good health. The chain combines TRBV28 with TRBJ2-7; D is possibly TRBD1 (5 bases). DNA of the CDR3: TGTGCCAGCACCCCCCATTCAGGGAAATACGAGCAGTACTTC. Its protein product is CASTPHSGKYEQYF.